This TCR beta chain was recorded in a study of Ad26.COV2.S vaccination and SARS-CoV-2 variants. General study findings and limits: Breadth measured for non-spike TCRs was similar across vaccine and placebo recipients. Spike-specific CD8+ and CD4+ T cell responses reportedly showed substantial breadth after vaccination. Total T cell responses may have been underestimated by the TCR breadth and depth analyses.

This clone came up a few times. Its antigen is currently unknown. Here immunoSEQ multiplex PCR was the method, and the copy in TCRdb shows in-frame clones only, minus some. This sample carries approximately 97,000 clones, around three quarters of them seen once, and the ten largest clones take roughly 17%. The CDR3 extends over 18 amino acids. Germline CDR1 and CDR2: SEHNR and FQNEAQ (reference sequence). V was cut by 5 bases and J by 4 bases, with 23 bases left in between. The rearrangement links TRBV7-9 to TRBJ2-2; D might be TRBD1 (6 bases). This TCR was sampled from a human donor who had recovered from COVID-19. The source material was peripheral blood, sampled after recovery from COVID-19. DNA for the CDR3: TGTGCCAGCAGCACATTGAACAGGGTTGAGGGGATCACCGGGGAGCTGTTTTTT. It translates to CASSTLNRVEGITGELFF.